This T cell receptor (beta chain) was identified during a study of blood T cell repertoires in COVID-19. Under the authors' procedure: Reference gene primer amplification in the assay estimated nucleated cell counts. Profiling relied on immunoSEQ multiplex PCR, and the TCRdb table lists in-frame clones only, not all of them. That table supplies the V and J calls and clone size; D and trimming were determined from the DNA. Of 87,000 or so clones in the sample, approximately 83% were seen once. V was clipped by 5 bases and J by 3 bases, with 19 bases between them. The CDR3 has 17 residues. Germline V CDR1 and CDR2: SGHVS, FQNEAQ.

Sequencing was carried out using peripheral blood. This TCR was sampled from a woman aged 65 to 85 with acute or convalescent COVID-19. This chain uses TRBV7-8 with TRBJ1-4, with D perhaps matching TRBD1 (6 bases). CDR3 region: CASSMDRVSRSNEKLFF. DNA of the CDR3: TGTGCCAGCAGCATGGACAGAGTATCGCGTTCTAATGAAAAACTGTTTTTT.